The T cell receptor beta chain under discussion was sequenced for a study of blood T cell repertoires in COVID-19 (dated by TCRdb to 2020 to 2022). Background for the entire study: The collaborator samples originated in the United States, Italy and Spain and spanned the acute and convalescent phases of COVID-19. The prospective study material was composed of cDNA or gDNA derived from T cells, B-cell-depleted T cells, or PBMCs. A de-identified subject ID, COVID-19 status, age in years and sex were almost always included in the sample metadata. The samples were drawn from two sources: the first 160 participants of the ongoing ImmuneRACE study, and 1,000 to 1,500 subjects contributed by 6 global collaborators. Where available, HLA class I and class II types were obtained from metadata supplied by the sample provider rather than from assay-based typing. A freely available public database, intended as a resource for researchers studying the immune response to SARS-CoV-2, is where the repertoires were released. Deeply sampled blood TCRbeta repertoires from subjects exposed to, actively infected with, or recovered from COVID-19 were included in the dataset.

Here is what the overall study found, with its caveats: The quantity of clinical and demographic metadata differed by source and by participant and was supplied without curation.

Each collaborating institution followed its own protocols to collect whole blood in K2EDTA tubes. For TCRbeta analysis, collaborator samples were shipped as frozen whole blood, as isolated PBMCs, or as DNA extracted from either sample type. As regards this clone: What this receptor recognizes is not known. No base quality values were provided; no much bigger clone lies one nucleotide off.

TCRbeta CDR3 regions were amplified from genomic DNA by means of the immunoSEQ Assay, a bias-controlled multiplex PCR. From the authors' description of their analysis: The number of nucleated cells in each sample was estimated from the amplification of reference gene primers within the assay. To quantify the absolute abundance of each unique TCRbeta CDR3 rearrangement, sequence reads were collapsed and filtered. For each sample, productive Simpson clonality was calculated by taking the square root of Simpson's diversity index across productive rearrangements. TCRdb retrieved this table from immuneACCESS and kept in-frame rearrangements only. Not all clones are present; in checked studies, unresolved V genes account for under half, and no reason is known for the remainder. The V and J calls and clone size come from that table; D and trimming were worked out from the DNA. The sample table contains more than 95,000 clones; only one count was recorded for 86% of them. Jointly, the top ten make up roughly 4.9% of the sample.

V is reduced by 4 bases and J by 4 bases, leaving a spacing of 5 bases between them. The CDR3 spans 11 residues, from the cysteine through the phenylalanine. The sequence is cut down to CDR3 DNA, 33 bases in frame from base 1. The CDR1 and CDR2 encoded by the germline V gene are MNHEY and SVGAGI. Source material: peripheral blood. This TCR was sampled from a human donor in a cohort sampled during active COVID-19. The chain uses TRBV6-5 and TRBJ2-7; no D segment can be confidently identified. The bases are TGTGCCAGCAGTTTACGGTACGAGCAGTACTTC. Its protein reads: CASSLRYEQYF.